What follows describes a single TCR beta chain. Its antigen remains unidentified. The record originates from a study of T cells in Graves' hyperthyroidism and ophthalmopathy. RNA transcripts were the template for amplifying TCR beta CDR3 regions. HTBI primers drove first-round RT-PCR of the TCR CDR3. TCRdb independently ran MiXCR on the multiplex PCR reads; one entry per CDR3 protein. The table records fewer than 800,000 distinct CDR3 sequences, roughly 15% of them present only once. Study-wide results and caveats: Most clonotypes expanded in the thyroid (above 0.001) were also present in blood.

Trimming took off 7 bases at V and 5 bases at J, with 8 bases between the two ends. Germline CDR1 is MDHEN and CDR2 is SYDVKM. The CDR3 covers 12 residues. Hyperthyroidism of Graves' type that showed no ophthalmopathy progression within 18 months was stable. Pregnant or lactating patients were excluded, as were those with uncontrolled infection or other autoimmune disease. The study based diagnoses on clinical symptoms, serum thyroxine and TRAb, thyroid ultrasound and orbital computed tomography. This TCR was sampled from a man aged 18-30 years with Graves' hyperthyroidism. The rearrangement joins TRBV28 to TRBJ2-2; D unclear. The sequenced material came from blood. CDR3 amino acids: CASTTGTGELFF. For the CDR3, the DNA is TGTGCCAGCACCACCGGGACCGGGGAGCTGTTTTTT. The entire variable domain, with the rest obtained from reference TRBV28 and TRBJ2-2, is as follows: DVKVTQSSRYLVKRTGEKVFLECVQDMDHENMFWYRQDPGLGLRLIYFSYDVKMKEKGDIPEGYSVSREKKERFSLILESASTNQTSMYLCASTTGTGELFFGEGSRLTVL.